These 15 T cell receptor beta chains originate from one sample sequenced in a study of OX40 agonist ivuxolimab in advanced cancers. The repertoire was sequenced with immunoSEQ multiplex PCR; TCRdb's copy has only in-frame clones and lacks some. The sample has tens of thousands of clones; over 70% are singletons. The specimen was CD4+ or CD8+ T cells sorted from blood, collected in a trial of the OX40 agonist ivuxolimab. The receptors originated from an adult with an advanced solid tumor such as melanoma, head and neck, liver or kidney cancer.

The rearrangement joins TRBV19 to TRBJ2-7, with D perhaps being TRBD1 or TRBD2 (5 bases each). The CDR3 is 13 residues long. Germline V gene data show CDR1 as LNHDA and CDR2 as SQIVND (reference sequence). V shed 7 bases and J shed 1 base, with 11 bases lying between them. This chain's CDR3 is CASTPWGSYEQYF. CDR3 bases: TGTGCCAGTACCCCATGGGGGTCCTACGAGCAGTACTTC.

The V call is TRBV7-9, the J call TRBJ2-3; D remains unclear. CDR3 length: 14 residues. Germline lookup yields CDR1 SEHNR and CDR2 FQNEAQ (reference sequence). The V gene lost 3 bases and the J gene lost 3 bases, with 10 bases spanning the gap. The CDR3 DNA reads TGTGCCAGCAGCTTGCCCTTTCGGACAGATACGCAGTATTTT. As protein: CASSLPFRTDTQYF.

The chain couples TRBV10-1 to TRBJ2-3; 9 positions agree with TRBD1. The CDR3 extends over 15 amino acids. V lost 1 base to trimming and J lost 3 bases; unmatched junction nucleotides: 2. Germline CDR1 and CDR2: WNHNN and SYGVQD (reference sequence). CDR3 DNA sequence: TGCGCCAGCAGTGAGTACAGGGGGCCGACAGATACGCAGTATTTT. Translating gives CASSEYRGPTDTQYF.

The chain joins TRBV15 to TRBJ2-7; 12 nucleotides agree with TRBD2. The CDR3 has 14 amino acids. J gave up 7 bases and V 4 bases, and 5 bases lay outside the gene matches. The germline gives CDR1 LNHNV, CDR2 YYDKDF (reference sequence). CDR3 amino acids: CATSTTSGSKEQYF. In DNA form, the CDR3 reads TGTGCCACCAGCACGACTAGCGGGAGTAAGGAGCAGTACTTC.

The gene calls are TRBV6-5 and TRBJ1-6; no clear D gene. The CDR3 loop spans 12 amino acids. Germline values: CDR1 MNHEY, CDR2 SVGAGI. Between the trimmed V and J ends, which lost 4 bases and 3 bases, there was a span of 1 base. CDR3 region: CASSFYNSPLHF. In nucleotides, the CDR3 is TGTGCCAGCAGTTTCTATAATTCACCCCTCCACTTT.

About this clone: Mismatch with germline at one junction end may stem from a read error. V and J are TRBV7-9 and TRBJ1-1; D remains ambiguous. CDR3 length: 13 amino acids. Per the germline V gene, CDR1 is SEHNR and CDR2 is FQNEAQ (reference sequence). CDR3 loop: CASSIAGNTEAFF. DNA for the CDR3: TGTGCCAGCAGCATAGCAGGGAACACTGAAGCTTTCTTT.

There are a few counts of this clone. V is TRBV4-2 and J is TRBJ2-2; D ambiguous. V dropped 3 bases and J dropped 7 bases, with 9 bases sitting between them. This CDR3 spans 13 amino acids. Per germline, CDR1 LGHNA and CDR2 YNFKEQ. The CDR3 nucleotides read TGTGCCAGCAGCCATTCTTGGGGCGGGGAGCTGTTTTTT. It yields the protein CASSHSWGGELFF.

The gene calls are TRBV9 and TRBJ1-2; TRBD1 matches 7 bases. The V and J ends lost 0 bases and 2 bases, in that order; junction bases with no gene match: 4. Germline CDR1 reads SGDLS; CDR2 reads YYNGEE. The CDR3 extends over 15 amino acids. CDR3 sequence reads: CASSVAPTGNYGYTF. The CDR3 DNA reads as TGTGCCAGCAGCGTAGCCCCGACAGGGAACTATGGCTACACCTTC.

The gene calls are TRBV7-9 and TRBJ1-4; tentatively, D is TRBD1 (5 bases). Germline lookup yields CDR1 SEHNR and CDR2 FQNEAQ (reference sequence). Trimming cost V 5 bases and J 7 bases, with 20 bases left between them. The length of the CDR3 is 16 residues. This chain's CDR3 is CASSPTRGDGFEKLFF. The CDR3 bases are TGTGCCAGCAGCCCCACCCGGGGGGACGGGTTTGAAAAACTGTTTTTT.

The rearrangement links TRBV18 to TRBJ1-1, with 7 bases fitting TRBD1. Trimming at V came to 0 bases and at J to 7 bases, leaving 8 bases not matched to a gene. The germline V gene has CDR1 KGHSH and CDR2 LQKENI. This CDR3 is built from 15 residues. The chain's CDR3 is CASSPPVGGRGEAFF. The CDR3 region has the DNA TGTGCCAGCTCACCACCGGTAGGGGGCCGAGGTGAAGCTTTCTTT.

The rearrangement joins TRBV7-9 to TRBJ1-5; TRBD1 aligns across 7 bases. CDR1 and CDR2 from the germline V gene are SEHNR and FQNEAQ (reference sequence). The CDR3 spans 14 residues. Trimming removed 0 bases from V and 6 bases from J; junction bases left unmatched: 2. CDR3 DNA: TGTGCCAGCAGCTTAGCAGGGGGCGGTCAGCCCCAGCATTTT. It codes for CASSLAGGGQPQHF. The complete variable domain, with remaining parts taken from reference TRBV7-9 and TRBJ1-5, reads DTGVSQNPRHKITKRGQNVTFRCDPISEHNRLYWYRQTLGQGPEFLTYFQNEAQLEKSRLLSDRFSAERPKGSFSTLEIQRTEQGDSAMYLCASSLAGGGQPQHFGDGTRLSIL.

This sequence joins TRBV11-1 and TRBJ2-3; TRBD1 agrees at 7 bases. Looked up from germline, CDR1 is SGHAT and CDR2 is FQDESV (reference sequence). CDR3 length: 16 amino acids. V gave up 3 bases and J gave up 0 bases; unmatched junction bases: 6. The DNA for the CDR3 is TGTGCCAGCAGCTTGCTACGGGGACAGAGCACAGATACGCAGTATTTT. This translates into CASSLLRGQSTDTQYF. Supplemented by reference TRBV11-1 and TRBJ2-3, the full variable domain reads EAEVAQSPRYKITEKSQAVAFWCDPISGHATLYWYRQILGQGPELLVQFQDESVVDDSQLPKDRFSAERLKGVDSTLKIQPAELGDSAMYLCASSLLRGQSTDTQYFGPGTRLTVL.

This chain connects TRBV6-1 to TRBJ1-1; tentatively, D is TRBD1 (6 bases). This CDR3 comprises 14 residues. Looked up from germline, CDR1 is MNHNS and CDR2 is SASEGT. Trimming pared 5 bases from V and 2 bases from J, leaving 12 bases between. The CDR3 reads CASSLGQINTEAFF. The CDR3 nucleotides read TGTGCCAGCAGTCTAGGACAGATCAACACTGAAGCTTTCTTT.

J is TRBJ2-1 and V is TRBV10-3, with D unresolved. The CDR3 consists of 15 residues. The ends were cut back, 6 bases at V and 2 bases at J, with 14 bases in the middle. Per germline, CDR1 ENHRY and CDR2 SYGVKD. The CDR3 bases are TGTGCCATCAGCCCACCCGGGCGGACCTACAATGAGCAGTTCTTC. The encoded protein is CAISPPGRTYNEQFF.

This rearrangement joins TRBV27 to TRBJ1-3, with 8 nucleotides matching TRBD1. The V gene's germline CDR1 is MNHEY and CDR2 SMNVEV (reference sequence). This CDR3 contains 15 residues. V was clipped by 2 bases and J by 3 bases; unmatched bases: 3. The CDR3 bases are TGTGCCAGCAGTTTACAGGGGGCAGTTGGAAACACCATATATTTT. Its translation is CASSLQGAVGNTIYF.